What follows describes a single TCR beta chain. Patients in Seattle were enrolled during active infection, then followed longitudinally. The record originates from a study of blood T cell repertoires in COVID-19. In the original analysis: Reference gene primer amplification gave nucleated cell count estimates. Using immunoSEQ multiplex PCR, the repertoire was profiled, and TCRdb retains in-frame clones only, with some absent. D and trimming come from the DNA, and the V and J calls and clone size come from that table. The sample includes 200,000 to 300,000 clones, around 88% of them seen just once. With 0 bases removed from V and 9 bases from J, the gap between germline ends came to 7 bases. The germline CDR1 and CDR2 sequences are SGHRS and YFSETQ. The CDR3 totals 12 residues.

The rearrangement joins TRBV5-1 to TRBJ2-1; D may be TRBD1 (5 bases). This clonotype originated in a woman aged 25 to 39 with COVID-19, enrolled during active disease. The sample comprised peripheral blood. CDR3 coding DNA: TGCGCCAGCAGCTTGGAAGGGGTTGAGCAGTTCTTC. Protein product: CASSLEGVEQFF.